These 10 T cell receptor beta chains were sequenced from one sample in a study of CD8 T cells in Susac syndrome. An amount of RNA that ranged from roughly 0.5 to 1 ug was reverse transcribed with random hexamers. MiXCR, run by TCRdb on the immunoSEQ multiplex PCR reads, gives a single entry per CDR3 protein. The repertoire holds 400,000 to 550,000 distinct CDR3 sequences, 75% to 90% seen once, with more than 0.09% in the top ten. Sequenced material: CD8+ T cells from PBMCs. All receptors derive from a human donor with multiple sclerosis.

In this sample, this clonotype turned up once. The chain employs TRBV12-3 or TRBV12-4 and TRBJ2-7, with a possible D match to TRBD2 (5 bases). The CDR3 is 12 residues long. Trimming pared 8 bases from V and 0 bases from J, leaving 8 bases between. As DNA, the CDR3 is TGTGCCAGCGGGGAGAACTCCTACGAGCAGTACTTC. This gives the protein CASGENSYEQYF.

This clonotype appeared a single time. V gene TRBV10-3 combines with J gene TRBJ2-7; TRBD2 aligns across 9 bases. The germline gives CDR1 ENHRY, CDR2 SYGVKD. The CDR3 spans 15 residues. The junction had 10 bases not matched to a gene; V was cut back by 6 bases and J by 4 bases. In nucleotides, the CDR3 is TGTGCCATCAGAAATAGCGGGGGCGCCGGATACGAGCAGTACTTC. This sequence encodes CAIRNSGGAGYEQYF.

CDR3 sequence reads: CASSGSTGAIVNIQYF. CDR3 nucleotide sequence: TGCGCCAGCAGCGGGAGTACAGGGGCGATTGTAAACATTCAGTACTTC. V and J are TRBV4-1 and TRBJ2-4; 7 bases agree with TRBD1. The CDR3 length is 16 residues. Germline CDR1 and CDR2: MGHRA and YSYEKL. V shed 5 bases, J shed 6 bases, and the junction held 13 bases outside the gene matches.

The chain links TRBV20-1 to TRBJ2-7; either TRBD1 or TRBD2 may supply D (5 bases each). The CDR3 contains 15 residues. Trimming removed 3 bases at V and 2 bases at J, with 17 bases between. Germline V gene data show CDR1 as DFQATT and CDR2 as SNEGSKA (reference sequence). The CDR3 coding sequence is TGCAGTGCTAGTGATGGCATCGGGGCAACCTACGAGCAGTACTTC. Its translation: CSASDGIGATYEQYF.

The chain couples TRBV5-4 to TRBJ2-5, with a tentative D call TRBD1 (6 bases). V gave up 5 bases and J gave up 1 base, with 21 bases separating them. This CDR3 spans 17 amino acids. Germline CDR1 reads SGHNT; CDR2 reads YYREEE (reference sequence). CDR3 residues: CASRSQDDRSSQETQYF. For the CDR3, the DNA is TGTGCCAGCAGGAGCCAGGACGACAGGTCGTCCCAAGAGACCCAGTACTTC.

The chain couples TRBV6-4 to TRBJ2-1, with D possibly matching TRBD2 (6 bases). With 5 bases removed from V and 3 bases from J, the gap between germline ends came to 11 bases. The CDR3 contains 14 residues. The germline gives CDR1 MRHNA, CDR2 SNTAGT. The CDR3, as DNA: TGTGCCAGCAGTCCGGGGGAAAACTACAATGAGCAGTTCTTC. This translates into CASSPGENYNEQFF.

In its sample, this clonotype was seen a few times. The chain has TRBV7-3 and TRBJ1-4; maybe TRBD1 (5 bases). V lost 2 bases, J lost 10 bases, and 14 bases lay in between. Germline assignment: CDR1 SGHTA and CDR2 FQGTGA. The CDR3 spans 14 residues. CDR3 DNA: TGTGCCAGCAGCTTAGTAGGGACCCTGGGAAAACTGTTTTTT. This encodes CASSLVGTLGKLFF.

The chain recombines TRBV4-1 with TRBJ1-2; D might be TRBD1 (6 bases). The CDR3 contains 15 residues. CDR1 is MGHRA, CDR2 YSYEKL, per germline. Trimming stripped 3 bases from V and 4 bases from J, with 15 bases between. CDR3 DNA sequence: TGCGCCAGCAGCCAGTTGAAGGGGGGAGGCTATGGCTACACCTTC. Translation: CASSQLKGGGYGYTF.

CDR3 loop: CASSFTGQGPYNEQFF. CDR3 nucleotides: TGTGCCAGCAGTTTTACGGGACAGGGACCCTACAATGAGCAGTTCTTC. The chain has TRBV27 and TRBJ2-1; 9 nucleotides match TRBD1. Trimming took 3 bases from V and 2 from J; bases not matched to a gene: 5. The CDR3 extends over 16 amino acids. Germline CDR1 and CDR2: MNHEY and SMNVEV (reference sequence).

This sequence joins TRBV6-1 and TRBJ2-5, with 8 bases lining up with TRBD1. Per the germline V gene, CDR1 is MNHNS and CDR2 is SASEGT. The CDR3 spans 15 residues. The ends lost 6 bases at V and 5 bases at J; junction bases unmatched: 11. The CDR3 nucleotides are TGTGCCAGCAGGCTTAGTTTACAGGGGGAGGAGACCCAGTACTTC. Translation: CASRLSLQGEETQYF.